The 21 T cell receptor beta chains listed next were all sequenced from one sample in a study of Graves' ophthalmopathy and Graves' hyperthyroidism. CDR3 regions of TCR beta were amplified from RNA transcripts. Second-round multiplex PCR came after a first-round RT-PCR that employed HTBI primers. TCRdb analysed the multiplex PCR reads with MiXCR anew, one entry per CDR3 protein. The sample shows about 740,000 distinct CDR3 sequences, 40% of them seen only once. What was sequenced was peripheral blood. These receptors originate from an adult man with Graves' ophthalmopathy.

In this sample, this clonotype turned up once. The chain uses TRBV6-1 and TRBJ2-7; D ambiguous. V was shortened by 5 bases and J by 1 base, with 30 bases between the two germline ends. The CDR3 length is 20 residues. Germline-derived CDR1 and CDR2 are MNHNS and SASEGT. The CDR3, as DNA: TGTGCCAGCAGTCCGGTTGCAGCCTCACTACGACATCTAACATCCTACGAGCAGTACTTC. Amino acid sequence: CASSPVAASLRHLTSYEQYF.

This clonotype was observed at least ten times. The gene calls are TRBV25-1 and TRBJ2-7; 7 bases fit TRBD2. V gave up 11 bases and J gave up 3 bases; unmatched junction bases: 7. The CDR3 sequence is 12 residues long. Per the germline V gene, CDR1 is MGHDK and CDR2 is SYGVNS. The CDR3 nucleotides read TGTGCCTCCCGGGGGGATGGCTACGAGCAGTACTTC. It translates to CASRGDGYEQYF.

This clonotype has a handful of counts. This rearrangement joins TRBV25-1 to TRBJ2-2; D is uncertain. Germline CDR1 is MGHDK and CDR2 is SYGVNS. The CDR3 runs to 13 residues. The V end was cut by 7 bases, the J end by 0 bases, with 6 bases between. The DNA of the CDR3 is TGTGCCAGCACCGATACGAACACCGGGGAGCTGTTTTTT. Translating gives CASTDTNTGELFF. Full variable domain (remainder filled in from reference TRBV25-1 and TRBJ2-2): EADIYQTPRYLVIGTGKKITLECSQTMGHDKMYWYQQDPGMELHLIHYSYGVNSTEKGDLSSESTVSRIRTEHFPLTLESARPSHTSQYLCASTDTNTGELFFGEGSRLTVL.

The chain couples TRBV12-3 or TRBV12-4 to TRBJ2-5; TRBD2 might be the D (5 bases). V lost 0 bases and J lost 6, with 14 bases in between. The CDR3 is 15 amino acids. CDR3 DNA sequence: TGTGCCAGCAGTTTAGCGCTAATCGGGGAGAAGACCCAGTACTTC. It codes for CASSLALIGEKTQYF.

There are many counts of this clonotype. The chain is built from TRBV10-3 and TRBJ1-5; D possibly corresponds to TRBD1 (5 bases). This CDR3 region has 15 residues. V was clipped by 0 bases and J by 3 bases, with 9 bases between them. The germline CDR1 and CDR2 sequences are ENHRY and SYGVKD. For the CDR3, the DNA is TGTGCCATCAGTGAGTCGGCCGGGGCCAATCAGCCCCAGCATTTT. This codes for CAISESAGANQPQHF.

Concerning this clonotype: This may stem from a read error, because a much larger clone lies one nucleotide away. The chain couples TRBV10-3 to TRBJ1-6, with D unclear. V shed 3 bases and J shed 4 bases, with 7 bases lying between them. This CDR3 has 14 residues. The germline gives CDR1 ENHRY, CDR2 SYGVKD. The CDR3 sequence: CAISDRGYNSPLHF. The CDR3 DNA reads TGTGCCATCAGTGACAGAGGGTATAATTCACCCCTCCACTTT.

The V and J genes are TRBV7-9 and TRBJ1-2, with 9 positions matching TRBD1. The CDR3 contains 12 residues. Per germline, CDR1 SEHNR and CDR2 FQNEAQ (reference sequence). The V and J ends lost 5 bases and 7 bases, in that order; junction bases with no gene match: 2. The CDR3 coding sequence is TGTGCCAGCAGCCAACAGGGGGCTGGCTACACCTTC. Its protein product is CASSQQGAGYTF.

This clonotype was observed many times. This chain joins TRBV7-9 and TRBJ1-1; D remains unclear. V was cut by 6 bases and J by 3 bases, with 11 bases left in between. The CDR3 extends over 13 amino acids. Germline-derived CDR1 and CDR2 are SEHNR and FQNEAQ (reference sequence). In DNA, the CDR3 is TGTGCCAGCAGTCGCGACGGGTACACTGAAGCTTTCTTT. Protein: CASSRDGYTEAFF.

This clonotype was seen only once. A much larger clone lies a single base off, so this may be a read error. The chain combines TRBV20-1 with TRBJ1-6, with D possibly TRBD1 on 5 matching bases. The CDR3 spans 14 residues. Germline CDR1 DFQATT, CDR2 SNEGSKA (reference sequence). CDR3 nucleotides: TGCAGTGTTAGAGACCGGACAATGGATTCACCCCTCCACTTT. Translation: CSVRDRTMDSPLHF.

This clonotype was counted between two and nine times. The V call is TRBV7-9, the J call TRBJ2-5; possibly TRBD1 or TRBD2 for D (5 bases each). Trimming took off 6 bases at V and 11 bases at J, with 22 bases between the two ends. The germline CDR1 and CDR2 sequences are SEHNR and FQNEAQ (reference sequence). CDR3 length: 14 amino acids. The CDR3 sequence is CASSPTVLAHRQYF. The CDR3 DNA sequence: TGTGCCAGCAGTCCGACAGTCCTAGCACATAGGCAGTACTTC.

V usage is TRBV7-9 and J usage is TRBJ2-3; D is undetermined. Germline-derived CDR1 and CDR2 are SEHNR and FQNEAQ (reference sequence). The CDR3 has 13 residues. Trimming pared 2 bases from V and 6 bases from J, leaving 9 bases between. As DNA, the CDR3 is TGTGCCAGCAGCTTAATAGCCGGGGATACGCAGTATTTT. It encodes CASSLIAGDTQYF.

The chain couples TRBV20-1 to TRBJ2-7; D remains unclear. Germline-derived CDR1 and CDR2 are DFQATT and SNEGSKA (reference sequence). Between the trimmed V and J ends, which lost 6 bases and 1 base, there was a span of 16 bases. The CDR3 runs to 14 residues. This chain's CDR3 is CSATLSDPSYEQYF. The CDR3 nucleotides are TGCAGTGCGACACTCAGCGACCCTTCCTACGAGCAGTACTTC.

The J gene is TRBJ2-7, the V gene TRBV5-6; D is unclear. Germline CDR1 is SGHDT and CDR2 is YYEEEE. With 4 bases removed from V and 7 bases from J, the gap between germline ends came to 15 bases. This CDR3 is built from 13 residues. In DNA, the CDR3 is TGTGCCAGCAGCCAAGTCAGGTCGGGTGAGCAGTACTTC. Its translation is CASSQVRSGEQYF.

Written as DNA, the CDR3 is TGTGCCAGCAGCTTTTTGGCCTATGGCTACACCTTC. This sequence encodes CASSFLAYGYTF. The chain links TRBV7-9 to TRBJ1-2; D gene uncertain. The CDR3 runs 12 residues. V was trimmed by 3 bases and J by 4 bases, leaving 6 bases between them. CDR1 and CDR2 from the germline V gene are SEHNR and FQNEAQ (reference sequence).

This clonotype was detected only a few times. The rearrangement uses TRBV10-3 and TRBJ2-3; TRBD2 aligns across 14 bases. Germline V gives CDR1 ENHRY, CDR2 SYGVKD. The CDR3 is 14 residues long. Germline trimming cut 7 bases from V and 4 bases from J; bases unmatched to any gene: 1. The CDR3 here is CAIKTSGRADTQYF. The CDR3 nucleotides read TGTGCCATCAAGACTAGCGGGAGGGCAGATACGCAGTATTTT.

A note on this clonotype: A read error may explain this, as a much larger clone is one base away. Because the CDR3 is missing its conserved closing phenylalanine or tryptophan, this is likely a read error. This CDR3 is CASSPRQGGEQYL. CDR3 bases: TGCGCCAGCAGCCCAAGACAGGGTGGGGAGCAGTACCTC. V and J are TRBV5-1 and TRBJ2-7, with 7 bases fitting TRBD1. Unmatched junction bases numbered 8, after V lost 4 bases and J lost 7 bases. The CDR3 is 13 amino acids. Germline V gene lookup returns CDR1 SGHRS and CDR2 YFSETQ.

The chain has TRBV5-8 and TRBJ1-1; D ambiguous. CDR3 size: 12 residues. V was shortened by 0 bases and J by 6 bases, with 6 bases between the two germline ends. Germline CDR1 reads SGHTS; CDR2 reads YDEGEE. The CDR3 bases are TGTGCCAGCAGCTTGGCCGCTCCTGAAGCTTTCTTT. Translating gives CASSLAAPEAFF.

This clonotype was observed at least ten times. V is TRBV10-3 and J is TRBJ2-5; 7 bases map to TRBD1. V shed 0 bases and J 6 bases; nucleotides not matched to a gene: 4. The V gene's germline CDR1 is ENHRY and CDR2 SYGVKD. CDR3 length: 14 residues. The DNA for the CDR3 is TGTGCCATCAGTGAGTCAGGGGGCAGGAAGACCCAGTACTTC. Its translation: CAISESGGRKTQYF.

This clonotype has more than one count but fewer than ten. This rearrangement joins TRBV19 to TRBJ2-2; tentative D call: TRBD1 (5 bases). In germline, CDR1 is LNHDA, CDR2 SQIVND (reference sequence). This CDR3 region has 15 residues. V was pared by 6 bases and J by 0 bases, with 11 bases between. The CDR3 coding sequence is TGTGCCAGTAGGATTAGGACACCGAACACCGGGGAGCTGTTTTTT. The encoded protein is CASRIRTPNTGELFF.

Notes on this clonotype: The junction differs from germline at one of its ends, possibly a read error. The V gene is TRBV25-1, the J gene TRBJ2-2, with 10 bases matching TRBD2. Germline CDR1 and CDR2: MGHDK and SYGVNS. The CDR3 totals 15 residues. The CDR3 protein is CASSVSGRRAGELFF. CDR3 bases: TGTGCCAGTAGTGTTAGCGGGAGGAGGGCCGGGGAGCTGTTTTTT. Looking up the rest from reference TRBV25-1 and TRBJ2-2 gives the full variable domain: EADIYQTPRYLVIGTGKKITLECSQTMGHDKMYWYQQDPGMELHLIHYSYGVNSTEKGDLSSESTVSRIRTEHFPLTLESARPSHTSQYLCASSVSGRRAGELFFGEGSRLTVL.

This clonotype has ten or more counts. This chain's CDR3 is CASSSGQTNYGYTF. CDR3 nucleotide sequence: TGTGCCAGCAGCTCGGGACAGACAAACTATGGCTACACCTTC. V and J are TRBV7-9 and TRBJ1-2; the match to TRBD1 covers 7 bases. Germline CDR1 reads SEHNR; CDR2 reads FQNEAQ (reference sequence). The CDR3 sequence is 14 residues long. J lost 2 bases, V lost 4 bases, and 4 bases had no gene match.